This TCR beta chain was sequenced in a study of blood T cells in healthy people across ages. General observations from the study: Estimates of total diversity, which came from one million sequenced T cells, were considered to be underestimates.

Through a sample-barcoded 5' primer and a J-beta primer mix, a second PCR was run for 7 to 11 cycles. TCRdb reanalysed the 5' RACE reads using MiXCR and keeps one entry per CDR3 protein. Counted here are fewer than 900,000 distinct CDR3 sequences, roughly 45% occurring once; the ten biggest clones make up 20% to 25%. Points on this clonotype: Its target is not known.

Drawing of peripheral blood yielded 7.5 to 10 milliliters from each donor. V lost 4 bases to trimming and J lost 7 bases; unmatched junction nucleotides: 11. The CDR3 covers 16 residues. Germline V gives CDR1 ENHRY, CDR2 SYGVKD. The rearrangement links TRBV10-3 to TRBJ1-2; 11 nucleotides agree with TRBD1. Sample: blood. The sequence came from a woman aged 60-75 years in good health. The CDR3 DNA follows: TGTGCCATCAGTGCACTCGGTCCGGACAGGGGGCCTGGCTACACCTTC. Translation gives CAISALGPDRGPGYTF.